These 23 T cell receptor beta chains were sequenced from one sample in a study of shared clonotypes between healthy human individuals. Using immunoSEQ multiplex PCR, the repertoire was profiled, and TCRdb retains in-frame clones only, with some absent. The sample yields some 2,000,000 clones, around 95% seen once. The sequenced sample consisted of naive CD4+ T cells sorted from blood. Subset reported: CD45RA+ positively selected. The receptors derive from a man between 18 and 35 years old in good health.

This clone was recorded a few times. The chain couples TRBV7-9 to TRBJ1-2; TRBD1 agrees at 8 bases. The CDR3 extends over 11 amino acids. The V segment lost 10 bases and the J segment 8 bases; nucleotides outside the gene matches: 6. Germline V gene sequence: CDR1 SEHNR, CDR2 FQNEAQ (reference sequence). CDR3 protein: CAILRGQGYTF. The DNA for the CDR3 is TGTGCCATCCTCAGGGGGCAAGGCTACACCTTC. The complete variable domain, with remaining parts taken from reference TRBV7-9 and TRBJ1-2, reads DTGVSQNPRHKITKRGQNVTFRCDPISEHNRLYWYRQTLGQGPEFLTYFQNEAQLEKSRLLSDRFSAERPKGSFSTLEIQRTEQGDSAMYLCAILRGQGYTFGSGTRLTVV.

The rearrangement links TRBV10-1 to TRBJ2-3, with D unclear. V was shortened by 6 bases and J by 1 base, with 14 bases between the two germline ends. The CDR3 covers 15 residues. Looked up from germline, CDR1 is WNHNN and CDR2 is SYGVQD (reference sequence). The CDR3 is CASSETPGRTDTQYF. CDR3 coding DNA: TGCGCCAGCAGCGAGACACCCGGACGCACAGATACGCAGTATTTT.

About this clone: The junction does not match germline at one end; this may be a read error. The chain links TRBV7-7 to TRBJ2-2; D is unclear. The CDR3 covers 17 residues. Germline lookup yields CDR1 SSHAT and CDR2 FNYEAQ (reference sequence). CDR3 DNA sequence: TGTGCTAGCAGCCGTGGGGTAGGTGCGGCGCCGACCGGGGAGCTGTTTTTT. It yields the protein CASSRGVGAAPTGELFF.

The J gene is TRBJ2-1, the V gene TRBV5-4; possible D gene TRBD1, 5 bases. CDR1 is SGHNT, CDR2 YYREEE, per germline (reference sequence). V lost 0 bases, J lost 6 bases, and 7 bases lay in between. CDR3 length: 13 residues. DNA for the CDR3: TGTGCCAGCAGCTTGGTCCAGGGCAATGAGCAGTTCTTC. Translated, it gives CASSLVQGNEQFF.

A note on this clone: The same CDR3 is also encoded by other DNA sequences in this sample. The V call is TRBV28, the J call TRBJ1-2; D unclear. The V and J ends lost 6 bases and 2 bases respectively, with 7 bases between them. This CDR3 contains 12 residues. Germline V lookup: CDR1 MDHEN, CDR2 SYDVKM. CDR3 coding DNA: TGTGCCAGCAGAGGAGGGAACTATGGCTACACCTTC. Encoded protein: CASRGGNYGYTF.

This clone has more than one count but fewer than ten. The genes are TRBV5-8 and TRBJ2-7, with a weak D call TRBD2 (5 bases). V was cut by 4 bases and J by 2 bases, with 10 bases left in between. Germline V lookup: CDR1 SGHTS, CDR2 YDEGEE. CDR3 size: 13 residues. The CDR3: CASSRTGTYEQYF. The CDR3 coding sequence is TGTGCCAGCAGCAGGACTGGAACCTACGAGCAGTACTTC.

Comment on this clone: This CDR3 is also generated by other DNA sequences in the sample. The chain couples TRBV5-6 to TRBJ1-2; D unresolved. The CDR3 contains 13 residues. Germline loops: CDR1 SGHDT, CDR2 YYEEEE. V was cut by 0 bases and J by 1 base, with 4 bases left in between. The CDR3 protein is CASSLDSNYGYTF. For the CDR3, the DNA is TGTGCCAGCAGCTTGGACAGTAACTATGGCTACACCTTC.

The chain is built from TRBV9 and TRBJ2-3; the match to TRBD2 covers 7 bases. The CDR3 sequence is 17 residues long. Germline lookup yields CDR1 SGDLS and CDR2 YYNGEE. The junction had 12 bases not matched to a gene; V was cut back by 4 bases and J by 1 base. The CDR3 region is CASSYTGTKVGTDTQYF. Here the CDR3 DNA reads TGTGCCAGCAGCTATACCGGGACTAAGGTGGGCACAGATACGCAGTATTTT. The variable domain in full, completed from reference TRBV9 and TRBJ2-3, reads DSGVTQTPKHLITATGQRVTLRCSPRSGDLSVYWYQQSLDQGLQFLIQYYNGEERAKGNILERFSAQQFPDLHSELNLSSLELGDSALYFCASSYTGTKVGTDTQYFGPGTRLTVL.

The chain recombines TRBV30 with TRBJ2-7, with D possibly matching TRBD1 (5 bases). The CDR3 is 12 residues long. V lost 3 bases and J lost 1, with 7 bases in between. Germline-derived CDR1 and CDR2 are GTSNPN and SVGIG (reference sequence). The CDR3 DNA is TGTGCCTGGAGAACAGGATCCTACGAGCAGTACTTC. Translating gives CAWRTGSYEQYF.

The rearrangement links TRBV30 to TRBJ1-5; D unresolved. Germline V CDR1 and CDR2: GTSNPN, SVGIG (reference sequence). V gave up 5 bases and J gave up 0 bases, with 11 bases separating them. CDR3 length: 14 residues. CDR3 nucleotides: TGTGCCTGGGCCCCGGGTTTTAGCAATCAGCCCCAGCATTTT. Its translation is CAWAPGFSNQPQHF.

J is TRBJ2-3 and V is TRBV7-2; D is possibly TRBD1 (5 bases). V was clipped by 1 base and J by 1 base, with 12 bases between them. The length of the CDR3 is 16 residues. Germline CDR1 and CDR2: SGHTA and FQGNSA. CDR3 loop: CASSLEGRAGTDTQYF. The CDR3 nucleotides are TGTGCCAGCAGCTTAGAGGGCAGGGCGGGCACAGATACGCAGTATTTT.

The V and J genes are TRBV5-5 and TRBJ1-6; D ambiguous. The CDR3 has 15 residues. The V end lost 4 bases, the J end lost 1 base, and 9 bases lay between the germline ends. Germline V gene sequence: CDR1 SGHKS, CDR2 YYEKEE (reference sequence). CDR3 loop: CASSAMVSYNSPLHF. The CDR3 DNA sequence: TGTGCCAGCAGCGCGATGGTGTCCTATAATTCACCCCTCCACTTT.

This clone was counted once. The rearrangement joins TRBV25-1 to TRBJ1-6, with D perhaps TRBD1 (5 bases). The CDR3 runs 13 residues. Trimming shortened V by 1 base and J by 9 bases, and 7 bases separated the two germline ends. From germline, CDR1 is MGHDK and CDR2 SYGVNS. The CDR3 loop reads CASSELRGSPLHF. The CDR3 DNA follows: TGTGCCAGCAGTGAATTGAGGGGTTCACCCCTCCACTTT.

Details on this clone: The same CDR3 also results from other DNA sequences found in this sample. CDR3 loop: CSVKNTGELFF. The DNA for the CDR3 is TGCAGCGTTAAAAACACCGGGGAGCTGTTTTTT. V usage is TRBV29-1 and J usage is TRBJ2-2, with D unresolved. Germline V gives CDR1 SQVTM, CDR2 ANQGSEA. The V gene lost 5 bases and the J gene lost 2 bases, with 3 bases spanning the gap. The CDR3 length is 11 residues.

The chain employs TRBV5-1 and TRBJ2-2, with TRBD1 matching 7 bases. This CDR3 contains 13 residues. Germline CDR1 and CDR2: SGHRS and YFSETQ. V was pared by 5 bases and J by 5 bases, with 3 bases of the junction left unmatched. DNA of the CDR3: TGCGCCAGCAGGACAGGGTGGACCGGGGAGCTGTTTTTT. Residues: CASRTGWTGELFF.

The DNA for the CDR3 is TGTGCCAGTTCAAATCCCGGACAGCCGCTAAATGAAAAACTGTTTTTT. This encodes CASSNPGQPLNEKLFF. The V and J genes are TRBV19 and TRBJ1-4, with D possibly TRBD1 on 6 matching bases. Germline loops: CDR1 LNHDA, CDR2 SQIVND (reference sequence). The CDR3 runs to 16 residues. Trimming shortened V by 8 bases and J by 5 bases, and 21 bases separated the two germline ends.

This clone occurred once. This chain links TRBV6-5 with TRBJ2-4; TRBD1 matches at 7 bases. From germline, CDR1 is MNHEY and CDR2 SVGAGI. The trim removed 5 bases at V and 0 bases at J, leaving 4 bases unmatched. This CDR3 has 15 amino acids. The CDR3 DNA sequence: TGTGCCAGCAGTCAGGGGGAGTTAGCCAAAAACATTCAGTACTTC. Translation gives CASSQGELAKNIQYF.

V and J are TRBV19 and TRBJ2-3, with 12 nucleotides matching TRBD2. Looked up from germline, CDR1 is LNHDA and CDR2 is SQIVND (reference sequence). The CDR3 length is 17 residues. Trimming took 6 bases from V and 0 from J; bases not matched to a gene: 7. For the CDR3, the DNA is TGTGCCAGTAGACTAGCGGGAGGCCATACTAGCACAGATACGCAGTATTTT. Translating it yields CASRLAGGHTSTDTQYF. Variable domain in full (rest from reference TRBV19 and TRBJ2-3): DGGITQSPKYLFRKEGQNVTLSCEQNLNHDAMYWYRQDPGQGLRLIYYSQIVNDFQKGDIAEGYSVSREKKESFPLTVTSAQKNPTAFYLCASRLAGGHTSTDTQYFGPGTRLTVL.

This clone showed up just once. In the same sample, other DNA sequences code for this CDR3. The gene calls are TRBV28 and TRBJ2-2; D is undetermined. V lost 2 bases to trimming and J lost 4 bases, with 2 bases between them. Looked up from germline, CDR1 is MDHEN and CDR2 is SYDVKM. This CDR3 comprises 12 residues. The CDR3 nucleotides are TGTGCCAGCAGTTTAGCCACCGGGGAGCTGTTTTTT. This encodes CASSLATGELFF.

To note about this clone: Distinct nucleotide sequences in the sample also encode this CDR3. The rearrangement uses TRBV5-1 and TRBJ1-1; D is uncertain. Germline V gene sequence: CDR1 SGHRS, CDR2 YFSETQ. The CDR3 is 15 residues long. V lost 0 bases and J lost 5, with 14 bases in between. The CDR3 sequence: CASSLAGLLGTEAFF. For the CDR3, the DNA is TGCGCCAGCAGCTTGGCCGGATTACTGGGGACTGAAGCTTTCTTT.

The rearrangement links TRBV27 to TRBJ2-2; no clear D. CDR1 is MNHEY and CDR2 is SMNVEV in the germline V gene (reference sequence). The CDR3 covers 14 residues. Trimming took off 6 bases at V and 1 base at J, with 9 bases between the two ends. CDR3 in amino acids: CASRPFQNTGELFF. DNA of the CDR3: TGTGCCAGCAGGCCCTTCCAGAACACCGGGGAGCTGTTTTTT.

The chain recombines TRBV30 with TRBJ1-5; D gene unclear. Germline V gives CDR1 GTSNPN, CDR2 SVGIG (reference sequence). This CDR3 has 14 amino acids. V was shortened by 3 bases and J by 2 bases, with 11 bases between the two germline ends. As DNA, the CDR3 is TGTGCCTGGAGAGGGAGCTCAGGCAATCAGCCCCAGCATTTT. It yields the protein CAWRGSSGNQPQHF.

The gene calls are TRBV11-2 and TRBJ2-2; D possibly corresponds to TRBD1 (7 bases). V gave up 1 base and J gave up 0 bases, with 9 bases separating them. Germline CDR1 and CDR2: SGHAT and FQNNGV. There are 16 residues in the CDR3. The chain's CDR3 is CASSLAGGPNTGELFF. As DNA, the CDR3 is TGTGCCAGCAGCTTAGCAGGGGGGCCGAACACCGGGGAGCTGTTTTTT.